The entry below gives a single T cell receptor (beta chain) sequence along with its context. Its specificity is not known. The V gene's germline CDR1 is MNHEY and CDR2 SVGAGI. The CDR3 has 13 amino acids. V dropped 6 bases and J dropped 11 bases, with 17 bases sitting between them. This sample was included in a study of cytomegalovirus exposure and HLA in healthy donors. Amplification used 60 Vbeta primers and 13 Jbeta primers. The protocol was immunoSEQ multiplex PCR, while the TCRdb copy is restricted to in-frame clones and leaves out a portion. The sample holds over 150,000 clones, just over 75% seen once. Study-wide points: Later genetic work tied a missense DCLRE1C variant to beta-chain V and J trimming.

This receptor was obtained from a woman aged 25 to 39 in good health and CMV-seropositive. V and J are TRBV6-5 and TRBJ1-5, with D uncertain. The sample consisted of PBMCs. The CDR3 here is CASSQHDPSTQHF. Written as DNA, the CDR3 is TGTGCCAGCAGCCAACACGATCCTTCGACCCAGCATTTT.